The 23 T cell receptor beta chains reported below all come from one sample, sequenced in a study of T-cell reconstitution after alpha-beta-depleted transplantation in children. Unique molecular identifiers were incorporated when the TCRbeta library was constructed. TCRdb re-analysed the PCR reads in MiXCR, keeping a single row per CDR3 protein. The sample records some 840,000 distinct CDR3 sequences, roughly 15% being singletons. The sample consisted of PBMCs, mostly from graft donor cells, taken 360 days after TCRalphabeta/CD19-depleted stem cell transplant. These receptors were collected from a male patient between 10 and 17 years old who had a stem cell transplant for acute lymphoblastic leukemia, so the T cells may come from the graft donor.

CDR3: CASSLTSIPYNEQFF. The CDR3 nucleotides are TGCGCCAGCAGCTTGACTAGCATCCCATACAATGAGCAGTTCTTC. The rearrangement uses TRBV5-1 and TRBJ2-1; tentative D call: TRBD2 (6 bases). The CDR3 has 15 amino acids. The germline CDR1 and CDR2 sequences are SGHRS and YFSETQ. Trimming stripped 1 base from V and 4 bases from J, with 12 bases between.

The gene calls are TRBV5-4 and TRBJ2-1; D is unclear. The V end was cut by 5 bases, the J end by 7 bases, with 16 bases between. The CDR3 has 14 amino acids. Per germline, CDR1 SGHNT and CDR2 YYREEE (reference sequence). The CDR3 nucleotides read TGTGCCAGCAGGCGATTGGGGTCCAAAAATGAGCAGTTCTTC. It specifies CASRRLGSKNEQFF.

The chain employs TRBV7-8 and TRBJ2-1, with D possibly being TRBD2 (6 bases). The V gene lost 0 bases and the J gene lost 3 bases, with 12 bases spanning the gap. The CDR3 spans 16 residues. Germline loops: CDR1 SGHVS, CDR2 FQNEAQ. The CDR3 DNA is TGTGCCAGCAGCTTAGCGGCGGGGTTACACTACAATGAGCAGTTCTTC. Residues: CASSLAAGLHYNEQFF.

In its sample, this clonotype was seen a few times. The V and J genes are TRBV7-9 and TRBJ1-2; D call uncertain. The germline V gene encodes CDR1 SEHNR and CDR2 FQNEAQ (reference sequence). The CDR3 has 15 amino acids. V lost 3 bases and J lost 7, with 18 bases in between. The CDR3 sequence is CASSFPERREAGYTF. The CDR3, as DNA: TGTGCCAGCAGCTTTCCTGAGAGGAGGGAAGCTGGCTACACCTTC.

At least ten counts were recorded for this clonotype. This sequence joins TRBV7-9 and TRBJ2-1; no reliable D call. The germline V gene encodes CDR1 SEHNR and CDR2 FQNEAQ (reference sequence). CDR3 length equals 13 residues. Trimming removed 5 bases at V and 6 bases at J, with 11 bases between. As DNA, the CDR3 is TGTGCCAGCAGCCCCCTTTATGGCAATGAGCAGTTCTTC. As protein: CASSPLYGNEQFF.

This clonotype has a count of ten or more. This rearrangement joins TRBV12-3 or TRBV12-4 to TRBJ1-2; no clear D gene. V gave up 6 bases and J gave up 3 bases, with 5 bases separating them. This CDR3 has 11 amino acids. CDR3 in DNA: TGTGCCAGCAGCTCGGACTATGGCTACACCTTC. It specifies CASSSDYGYTF.

This clonotype turned up a few times. The chain uses TRBV7-9 and TRBJ1-1; D uncertain. Deletions cut 6 bases from V and 1 base from J, with 18 bases between. The CDR3 consists of 16 residues. Germline CDR1 reads SEHNR; CDR2 reads FQNEAQ (reference sequence). CDR3 nucleotides: TGTGCCAGCAGACTCCCCCATGGCGTGGGGAACACTGAAGCTTTCTTT. It codes for CASRLPHGVGNTEAFF.

V usage is TRBV11-2 and J usage is TRBJ1-2, with a weak D call TRBD1 (5 bases). The CDR3 runs 18 residues. With 0 bases removed from V and 2 bases from J, the gap between germline ends came to 19 bases. Germline CDR1 and CDR2: SGHAT and FQNNGV. DNA for the CDR3: TGTGCCAGCAGCTTAGAGCGGCGGGGGAAGGTTTCAAACTATGGCTACACCTTC. This encodes CASSLERRGKVSNYGYTF.

The chain is built from TRBV12-3 or TRBV12-4 and TRBJ1-3; D gene ambiguous. This CDR3 contains 12 residues. Trimming removed 10 bases at V and 0 bases at J, with 7 bases between. The CDR3 is CATPSSGNTIYF. The CDR3 nucleotides are TGTGCCACCCCGTCCTCTGGAAACACCATATATTTT.

This clonotype has a handful of counts. V gene TRBV20-1 combines with J gene TRBJ1-6, with D maybe TRBD1 (6 bases). Germline lookup yields CDR1 DFQATT and CDR2 SNEGSKA (reference sequence). This CDR3 has 13 residues. V was shortened by 1 base and J by 10 bases, with 11 bases between the two germline ends. The CDR3 here is CSARAEGDSPLHF. CDR3 nucleotide sequence: TGCAGTGCTAGAGCGGAGGGGGACTCACCCCTCCACTTT.

In this sample, this clonotype turned up a few times. This chain links TRBV25-1 with TRBJ2-5; D gene ambiguous. The CDR3 is 15 amino acids. The V gene lost 3 bases and the J gene lost 2 bases, with 13 bases spanning the gap. The V gene's germline CDR1 is MGHDK and CDR2 SYGVNS. CDR3 amino acids: CASSDPAVPQETQYF. The CDR3 DNA sequence: TGTGCCAGCAGTGACCCAGCTGTGCCGCAAGAGACCCAGTACTTC. Combining the CDR3 with reference TRBV25-1 and TRBJ2-5 gives the whole variable domain EADIYQTPRYLVIGTGKKITLECSQTMGHDKMYWYQQDPGMELHLIHYSYGVNSTEKGDLSSESTVSRIRTEHFPLTLESARPSHTSQYLCASSDPAVPQETQYFGPGTRLLVL.

The J gene is TRBJ2-3, the V gene TRBV5-6; 12 bases fit TRBD2. V lost 4 bases and J lost 2; bases outside the gene matches: 8. CDR1 is SGHDT, CDR2 YYEEEE, per germline. The CDR3 covers 17 residues. The chain's CDR3 is CASSHRLAGEITDTQYF. The CDR3 coding sequence is TGTGCCAGCAGCCACCGACTAGCGGGGGAAATCACAGATACGCAGTATTTT.

This clonotype was recorded at least ten times. The gene calls are TRBV12-3 or TRBV12-4 and TRBJ2-2; 7 bases agree with TRBD2. This CDR3 contains 14 residues. V dropped 6 bases and J dropped 6; count of bases not matched to a gene: 7. The CDR3 region is CASSREAGPGELFF. CDR3 coding DNA: TGTGCCAGCAGCCGGGAAGCGGGACCCGGGGAGCTGTTTTTT.

This clonotype has only a few counts. V gene TRBV11-2 combines with J gene TRBJ2-1; 8 nucleotides line up with TRBD2. The CDR3 has 20 residues. The germline V gene encodes CDR1 SGHAT and CDR2 FQNNGV. Germline trimming cut 5 bases from V and 2 bases from J; bases unmatched to any gene: 20. The CDR3 sequence: CASSGIREGVAGTPYNEQFF. CDR3 in DNA: TGTGCCAGCAGCGGAATTAGGGAGGGGGTAGCGGGAACCCCCTACAATGAGCAGTTCTTC.

This clonotype has a count of ten or more. The chain uses TRBV15 and TRBJ2-1, with 8 bases that match TRBD2. From germline, CDR1 is LNHNV and CDR2 YYDKDF (reference sequence). Trimming cost V 5 bases and J 8 bases; bases outside gene matches: 14. The CDR3 is made up of 16 amino acids. The CDR3, as DNA: TGTGCCACCAGCCGGGATTGCGAGACTAGCGCCGATGAGCAGTTCTTC. It translates to CATSRDCETSADEQFF.

The chain couples TRBV4-1 to TRBJ2-5; D possibly corresponds to TRBD2 (6 bases). Looked up from germline, CDR1 is MGHRA and CDR2 is YSYEKL. The CDR3 is 17 residues long. V shed 2 bases and J shed 3 bases, with 19 bases lying between them. This chain's CDR3 is CASSQTRGRKSEETQYF. The CDR3 DNA is TGCGCCAGCAGCCAAACGCGGGGACGGAAGTCAGAAGAGACCCAGTACTTC.

This clonotype occurred a few times. The chain joins TRBV21-1 to TRBJ2-7; the table calls TRBD2, which could not be checked here. TRBV21-1 counts as a pseudogene. The CDR3 contains 19 residues. Written as DNA, the CDR3 is TGTGCCAGCAGCATTCACTCAAATACCGGGAGCCAAGTACCCTACGAGCAGTACTTC. This encodes CASSIHSNTGSQVPYEQYF.

This clonotype has a handful of counts. The chain combines TRBV2 with TRBJ2-4, with D possibly being TRBD1 or TRBD2 (5 bases each). Germline-derived CDR1 and CDR2 are SNHLY and FYNNEI. Between the trimmed V and J ends, which lost 6 bases and 3 bases, there was a span of 12 bases. The CDR3 totals 14 residues. The CDR3 loop reads CASRGRQLKNIQYF. The CDR3 coding sequence is TGTGCCAGCAGGGGACGACAGCTCAAAAACATTCAGTACTTC.

The table lists this clonotype with a few counts. This rearrangement joins TRBV4-1 to TRBJ2-1; 9 bases are shared with TRBD2. The CDR3 has 17 residues. Per the germline V gene, CDR1 is MGHRA and CDR2 is YSYEKL. V was pared by 0 bases and J by 4 bases, with 7 bases of the junction left unmatched. The CDR3 loop reads CASSQETQTSGYNEQFF. CDR3 bases: TGCGCCAGCAGCCAAGAAACGCAGACTAGCGGTTACAATGAGCAGTTCTTC.

This clonotype has a handful of counts. This chain connects TRBV4-1 to TRBJ1-4, with D possibly matching TRBD1 (6 bases). The CDR3 has 18 amino acids. Trimming pared 1 base from V and 1 base from J, leaving 16 bases between. CDR1 MGHRA and CDR2 YSYEKL come from the germline V gene. Written as DNA, the CDR3 is TGCGCCAGCAGCCAAGGTTCGGCAGGGGAGGAAACTAATGAAAAACTGTTTTTT. This encodes CASSQGSAGEETNEKLFF.

In this sample, this clonotype turned up many times. The rearrangement joins TRBV5-1 to TRBJ2-3; 8 positions match TRBD1. The CDR3 totals 16 residues. V lost 0 bases to trimming and J lost 4 bases; unmatched junction nucleotides: 7. CDR1 and CDR2 from the germline V gene are SGHRS and YFSETQ. The CDR3 DNA is TGCGCCAGCAGCTTGGCTGGACAGGGCGGTCCAGATACGCAGTATTTT. Its protein product is CASSLAGQGGPDTQYF.

This clonotype was observed a handful of times. V gene TRBV20-1 combines with J gene TRBJ2-1; 9 bases are shared with TRBD2. The germline CDR1 and CDR2 sequences are DFQATT and SNEGSKA (reference sequence). V gave up 2 bases and J gave up 7 bases; unmatched junction bases: 9. The CDR3 sequence is 15 residues long. CDR3 in DNA: TGCAGTGCTAGATCACTAGCGGGTTGGAGGAATGAGCAGTTCTTC. Translated: CSARSLAGWRNEQFF.

The genes are TRBV7-9 and TRBJ2-7, with 9 bases aligning to TRBD1. The V gene end was trimmed by 0 bases and the J gene end by 6 bases; junction bases not matched to a gene: 0. The length of the CDR3 is 13 residues. From germline, CDR1 is SEHNR and CDR2 FQNEAQ (reference sequence). The CDR3 DNA sequence: TGTGCCAGCAGCTTAGCGACAGGGGGCGAGCAGTACTTC. Its translation is CASSLATGGEQYF.